The present T cell receptor (beta chain) was sequenced within a study of CD8+ T cells in alopecia areata. Study-wide points: Persistence during tofacitinib was seen for many expanded lesional clones in scalp and blood. Tissue-resident alphabeta T cells belonging to normal skin likewise get sequenced within scalp specimens. Lesional scalp exceeded normal scalp in clonality, especially in alopecia totalis/universalis.

RNA, once extracted, was reverse transcribed into cDNA for use as the sequencing template. This table comes from immunoSEQ multiplex PCR, and its TCRdb copy is limited to in-frame clones, with some not included. Among 4,500 to 5,000 clones, more than 85% were seen once, and the ten largest hold around 21%. Germline CDR1 reads MNHNS; CDR2 reads SASEGT. The ends were cut back, 3 bases at V and 1 base at J, with 13 bases in the middle. The CDR3 loop spans 17 amino acids. Treatment: oral pan-JAK inhibitor, 5-10 mg twice daily. Lesional scalp punch biopsies and peripheral blood were collected from alopecia areata patients. As concerns this clone: Its antigen is not identified.

The receptor's source is a human donor with alopecia areata. This sequence joins TRBV6-1 and TRBJ2-6; possible D gene TRBD2, 5 bases. Sequenced here: skin, sampled at week 4, from a patient treated with tofacitinib. The CDR3 protein is CASSDPGSPSGANVLTF. As DNA, the CDR3 is TGTGCCAGCAGTGATCCGGGGAGCCCTTCTGGGGCCAACGTCCTGACTTTC.